This note documents a single T cell receptor beta chain sequence. The data belong to a study of prognosis after radiotherapy for stage I lung cancer. Amplification of TCR beta CDR3 from genomic DNA used two-round multiplex PCR. Round-one PCR had primers specific to each TRBV and TRBJ gene. As the PCR entered its second round, universal primers were used. In TCRdb, the multiplex PCR reads were re-called with MiXCR into one record per CDR3 protein. Of about 16,000 distinct CDR3 sequences listed, approximately 44% are singletons. Peripheral blood, 4.5 to 7 milliliters per draw, was collected at each of two time points. The CDR3 sequence is 15 residues long. V lost 5 bases and J 3 bases, leaving 17 bases between the germline ends. The germline V gene has CDR1 SGHRS and CDR2 YFSETQ.

The chain carries TRBV5-1 and TRBJ1-1; D is unclear. The specimen comprised PBMCs, sampled before or after stereotactic body radiation therapy (not recorded which). The receptor's source is a donor of 50 years or more with non-small cell lung cancer. The CDR3 bases are TGCGCCAGCAGTCCCGCCGATTTAAGATACACTGAAGCTTTCTTT. Its translation is CASSPADLRYTEAFF.